The 26 T cell receptor beta chains presented below share a single source sample, sequenced in a study of cytomegalovirus exposure and HLA in healthy donors. Amplification used 60 Vbeta primers and 13 Jbeta primers. The assay was immunoSEQ multiplex PCR, and TCRdb's table has in-frame clones only and misses some. The top ten clones hold over 1.1% of a sample with approximately 100,000 clones, about 81% of them seen once. What was sequenced was PBMCs. These receptors were collected from a man between 35 and 55 years old in good health and CMV-seronegative.

The V call is TRBV5-6, the J call TRBJ2-3, with D perhaps TRBD1 (5 bases). Germline V gene data show CDR1 as SGHDT and CDR2 as YYEEEE. There are 15 residues in the CDR3. V dropped 1 base and J dropped 0 bases, with 9 bases sitting between them. CDR3: CASSLLTASTDTQYF. CDR3 DNA: TGTGCCAGCAGCTTGTTGACAGCTAGCACAGATACGCAGTATTTT.

This rearrangement joins TRBV2 to TRBJ1-5; TRBD1 matches 12 bases. The junction had 3 bases not matched to a gene; V was cut back by 6 bases and J by 6 bases. Germline values: CDR1 SNHLY, CDR2 FYNNEI. The CDR3 totals 14 residues. The CDR3 DNA reads as TGTGCCAGCAGCGGGACAGGGGGCGTTCAGCCCCAGCATTTT. Its translation is CASSGTGGVQPQHF. Variable domain in full (rest from reference TRBV2 and TRBJ1-5): EPEVTQTPSHQVTQMGQEVILRCVPISNHLYFYWYRQILGQKVEFLVSFYNNEISEKSEIFDDQFSVERPDGSNFTLKIRSTKLEDSAMYFCASSGTGGVQPQHFGDGTRLSIL.

The gene calls are TRBV11-2 and TRBJ2-3; maybe TRBD2 (6 bases). This CDR3 is 15 amino acids long. Germline V gene data show CDR1 as SGHAT and CDR2 as FQNNGV. V was cut by 1 base and J by 6 bases, with 14 bases left in between. CDR3 region: CASSLVRGERDTQYF. The CDR3 nucleotides are TGTGCCAGCAGCTTAGTTCGCGGGGAACGGGATACGCAGTATTTT. Full variable domain (rest looked up from reference TRBV11-2 and TRBJ2-3): EAGVAQSPRYKIIEKRQSVAFWCNPISGHATLYWYQQILGQGPKLLIQFQNNGVVDDSQLPKDRFSAERLKGVDSTLKIQPAKLEDSAVYLCASSLVRGERDTQYFGPGTRLTVL.

The chain couples TRBV5-1 to TRBJ2-2; 8 bases are a match to TRBD1. This CDR3 spans 15 amino acids. V shed 4 bases, J shed 6 bases, and the junction held 8 bases outside the gene matches. CDR1 SGHRS and CDR2 YFSETQ come from the germline V gene. This CDR3 reads CASSPRAGGPGELFF. The CDR3 DNA reads TGCGCCAGCAGCCCGAGGGCAGGGGGCCCCGGGGAGCTGTTTTTT.

The gene calls are TRBV27 and TRBJ2-1; 8 nucleotides agree with TRBD1. Per germline, CDR1 MNHEY and CDR2 SMNVEV (reference sequence). The CDR3 extends over 13 amino acids. The V gene end was trimmed by 3 bases and the J gene end by 7 bases; junction bases not matched to a gene: 2. The CDR3 sequence: CASSLDRANEQFF. For the CDR3, the DNA is TGTGCCAGCAGTTTGGACAGGGCGAATGAGCAGTTCTTC.

V is TRBV5-1 and J is TRBJ1-5, with a tentative D call TRBD1 (6 bases). V lost 2 bases and J 6 bases, leaving 15 bases between the germline ends. The CDR3 is 15 residues long. Germline V gene sequence: CDR1 SGHRS, CDR2 YFSETQ. CDR3 nucleotide sequence: TGCGCCAGCAGCTTTGATGGACAGCCTTCTCAGCCCCAGCATTTT. It encodes CASSFDGQPSQPQHF.

The genes are TRBV7-2 and TRBJ2-4, with 9 bases lining up with TRBD1. Trimming cost V 4 bases and J 6 bases; bases outside gene matches: 7. The CDR3 extends over 15 amino acids. CDR1 is SGHTA and CDR2 is FQGNSA in the germline V gene. The CDR3 region has the DNA TGTGCCAGCAGCTCGTGGACAGGGGCGGTAAACATTCAGTACTTC. This gives the protein CASSSWTGAVNIQYF. The full variable domain, completed using reference TRBV7-2 and TRBJ2-4, is GAGVSQSPSNKVTEKGKDVELRCDPISGHTALYWYRQSLGQGLEFLIYFQGNSAPDKSGLPSDRFSAERTGGSVSTLTIQRTQQEDSAVYLCASSSWTGAVNIQYFGAGTRLSVL.

The chain is built from TRBV25-1 and TRBJ1-6; no clear D gene. This CDR3 spans 14 amino acids. Per the germline V gene, CDR1 is MGHDK and CDR2 is SYGVNS. V gave up 6 bases and J gave up 2 bases, with 8 bases separating them. This CDR3 reads CASRDGTYNSPLHF. The CDR3 nucleotides read TGTGCCAGCAGGGACGGGACCTATAATTCACCCCTCCACTTT.

CDR3 loop: CASSLLGGYEQYF. DNA for the CDR3: TGTGCCAGCAGCTTATTGGGAGGGTACGAGCAGTACTTC. The chain carries TRBV7-7 and TRBJ2-7; TRBD2 agrees at 7 bases. J gave up 4 bases and V 2 bases, and 2 bases lay outside the gene matches. This CDR3 comprises 13 residues. Germline V gene lookup returns CDR1 SSHAT and CDR2 FNYEAQ (reference sequence).

V gene TRBV28 combines with J gene TRBJ2-1; perhaps TRBD2 as D (6 bases). With 3 bases removed from V and 12 bases from J, the gap between germline ends came to 18 bases. This CDR3 spans 14 amino acids. Germline assignment: CDR1 MDHEN and CDR2 SYDVKM. CDR3 sequence (DNA): TGTGCCAGCAGTTTCCAACGGGGAGGTCGTGGGCAGTTCTTC. This encodes CASSFQRGGRGQFF.

V gene TRBV11-2 combines with J gene TRBJ2-1; 9 bases fit TRBD2. Trimming at V came to 3 bases and at J to 0 bases, leaving 3 bases not matched to a gene. The germline gives CDR1 SGHAT, CDR2 FQNNGV. This CDR3 comprises 16 residues. CDR3 loop: CASSFGGGASYNEQFF. CDR3 in DNA: TGTGCCAGCAGCTTCGGCGGGGGGGCCTCCTACAATGAGCAGTTCTTC.

The chain uses TRBV9 and TRBJ2-2, with D maybe TRBD2 (6 bases). The V gene's germline CDR1 is SGDLS and CDR2 YYNGEE. V lost 1 base to trimming and J lost 3 bases, with 7 bases between them. This CDR3 region has 14 residues. CDR3 residues: CASSVSGDTGELFF. The CDR3 DNA is TGTGCCAGCAGCGTATCGGGGGACACCGGGGAGCTGTTTTTT.

V is TRBV4-3 and J is TRBJ1-3; TRBD1 matches at 7 bases. V lost 2 bases and J lost 0; bases outside the gene matches: 4. The germline gives CDR1 LGHNA, CDR2 YSLEER. This CDR3 contains 16 residues. The CDR3, as DNA: TGCGCCAGCAGCCAAACGACAGGGAGCTCTGGAAACACCATATATTTT. Translating it yields CASSQTTGSSGNTIYF.

The rearrangement links TRBV10-3 to TRBJ1-3; D is undetermined. CDR1 is ENHRY and CDR2 is SYGVKD in the germline V gene. The CDR3 is made up of 18 amino acids. V was trimmed by 7 bases and J by 0 bases, leaving 22 bases between them. The DNA for the CDR3 is TGTGCCATCAAATTGGGCCTACCTCAAGATCCCTCTGGAAACACCATATATTTT. Protein: CAIKLGLPQDPSGNTIYF.

DNA of the CDR3: TGCGCCAGCAGCACAGGGGGGGTGGCGATGAATGAGCAGTTCTTC. Translated, it gives CASSTGGVAMNEQFF. V usage is TRBV5-1 and J usage is TRBJ2-1; possible D gene TRBD1, 8 bases. V lost 4 bases and J lost 7, with 18 bases in between. The CDR3 sequence is 15 residues long. The germline CDR1 and CDR2 sequences are SGHRS and YFSETQ.

The chain combines TRBV5-1 with TRBJ2-5, with unresolved D. CDR3 size: 13 residues. With 4 bases removed from V and 4 bases from J, the gap between germline ends came to 11 bases. Germline assignment: CDR1 SGHRS and CDR2 YFSETQ. The CDR3 nucleotides are TGCGCCAGCAGCCTGCTCCCGCGAGAGACCCAGTACTTC. As protein: CASSLLPRETQYF.

The J gene is TRBJ1-6, the V gene TRBV19; 8 nucleotides match TRBD1. Germline CDR1 reads LNHDA; CDR2 reads SQIVND (reference sequence). This CDR3 region has 14 residues. The J segment lost 10 bases and the V segment lost 5 bases, leaving 7 bases of the junction unmatched. The CDR3 protein is CASSPAGGESPLHF. As DNA, the CDR3 is TGTGCCAGTAGTCCAGCAGGGGGCGAATCACCCCTCCACTTT.

This clone turned up a few times. Here the CDR3 DNA reads TGTGCCACCAGCAGAGATTTATTGGGGTCTACGGGACAGGGGTATGGAAACACCATATATTTT. Translation: CATSRDLLGSTGQGYGNTIYF. The rearrangement joins TRBV15 to TRBJ1-3, with 10 bases aligning to TRBD1. Losses at the gene ends were 0 bases for V and 3 bases for J; bases not matched to a gene: 17. Germline CDR1 reads LNHNV; CDR2 reads YYDKDF (reference sequence). The CDR3 extends over 21 amino acids. Combining the CDR3 with reference TRBV15 and TRBJ1-3 gives the whole variable domain DAMVIQNPRYQVTQFGKPVTLSCSQTLNHNVMYWYQQKSSQAPKLLFHYYDKDFNNEADTPDNFQSRRPNTSFCFLDIRSPGLGDTAMYLCATSRDLLGSTGQGYGNTIYFGEGSWLTVV.

The chain carries TRBV21-1 and TRBJ2-3; the table's D call of TRBD1 was not tested on the DNA. TRBV21-1 has pseudogene status. The CDR3 has 13 amino acids. CDR3 sequence: CASSKGAQDTQYF. The CDR3 DNA reads TGTGCCAGCAGCAAAGGGGCCCAAGATACGCAGTATTTT.

This clone was detected only once. This specimen includes other DNA sequences encoding the same CDR3. The chain joins TRBV5-1 to TRBJ2-5; D may be TRBD1 (5 bases). Trimming removed 2 bases at V and 5 bases at J, with 10 bases between. This CDR3 region has 13 residues. Germline CDR1 reads SGHRS; CDR2 reads YFSETQ. The CDR3 DNA follows: TGCGCCAGCAGCTTATCAGGGCCCGAGACCCAGTACTTC. Protein: CASSLSGPETQYF.

This chain links TRBV5-6 with TRBJ1-1, with D possibly being TRBD1 (6 bases). Germline-derived CDR1 and CDR2 are SGHDT and YYEEEE. The CDR3 spans 17 residues. Trimming took 0 bases from V and 0 from J, leaving 15 bases between them. CDR3 in DNA: TGTGCCAGCAGCTTGGCCGGGACACCTCACATGAACACTGAAGCTTTCTTT. As protein: CASSLAGTPHMNTEAFF.

This clone was detected once. The chain couples TRBV5-1 to TRBJ2-3, with D possibly being TRBD2 (5 bases). V lost 0 bases to trimming and J lost 5 bases, with 7 bases between them. Germline CDR1 reads SGHRS; CDR2 reads YFSETQ. The CDR3 sequence is 13 residues long. For the CDR3, the DNA is TGCGCCAGCAGCTTGGGGGGAGTAGATACGCAGTATTTT. It yields the protein CASSLGGVDTQYF.

This rearrangement joins TRBV10-3 to TRBJ1-1; 12 bases align to TRBD1. With 4 bases clipped from V and 4 bases from J, the junction kept 1 base outside the gene matches. The CDR3 length is 14 residues. Per the germline V gene, CDR1 is ENHRY and CDR2 is SYGVKD. DNA for the CDR3: TGTGCCATCAGTGGGGACAGGGGGCGCACTGAAGCTTTCTTT. Amino acid sequence: CAISGDRGRTEAFF.

This clone turned up a few times. This chain joins TRBV18 and TRBJ2-1; 12 positions match TRBD1. The V and J ends lost 3 bases and 2 bases, in that order; junction bases with no gene match: 5. Germline-derived CDR1 and CDR2 are KGHSH and LQKENI. This CDR3 spans 17 amino acids. CDR3 nucleotide sequence: TGTGCCAGCTCACCGGCCGGGACAGGGGGCCCCTACAATGAGCAGTTCTTC. Translating gives CASSPAGTGGPYNEQFF.

The rearrangement joins TRBV5-1 to TRBJ1-2, with TRBD1 matching 10 bases. Germline CDR1 SGHRS, CDR2 YFSETQ. This CDR3 is built from 15 residues. Trimming removed 5 bases from V and 3 bases from J; junction bases left unmatched: 7. The CDR3 sequence: CASRRDRGTDYGYTF. The CDR3 DNA reads as TGCGCCAGCAGGCGGGACAGGGGAACTGACTATGGCTACACCTTC.

The gene calls are TRBV7-3 and TRBJ2-5; 12 bases fit TRBD2. The CDR3 length is 15 residues. The trim removed 4 bases at V and 4 bases at J, leaving 4 bases unmatched. CDR1 and CDR2 from the germline V gene are SGHTA and FQGTGA. The CDR3 sequence is CASSSTSGGLETQYF. CDR3 coding DNA: TGTGCCAGCAGCTCGACTAGCGGGGGATTAGAGACCCAGTACTTC.